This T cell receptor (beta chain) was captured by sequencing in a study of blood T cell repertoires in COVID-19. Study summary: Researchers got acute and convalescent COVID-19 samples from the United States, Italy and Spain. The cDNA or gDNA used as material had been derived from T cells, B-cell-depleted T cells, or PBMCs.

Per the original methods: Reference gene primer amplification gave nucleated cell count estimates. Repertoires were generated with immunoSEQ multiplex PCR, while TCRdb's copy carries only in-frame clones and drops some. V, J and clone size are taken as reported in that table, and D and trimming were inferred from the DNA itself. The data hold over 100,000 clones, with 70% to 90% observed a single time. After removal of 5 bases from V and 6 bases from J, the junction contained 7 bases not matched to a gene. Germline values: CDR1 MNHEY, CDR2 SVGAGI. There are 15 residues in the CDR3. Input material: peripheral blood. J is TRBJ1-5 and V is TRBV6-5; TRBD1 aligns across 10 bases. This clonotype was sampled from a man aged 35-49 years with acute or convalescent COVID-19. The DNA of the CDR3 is TGTGCCAGCAGTCCGGAGGACAGGGGGACTCAGCCCCAGCATTTT. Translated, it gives CASSPEDRGTQPQHF.